The T cell receptor beta chain under discussion was sequenced for a study of molecular identifiers for immune sequencing clone quantification. With 10%, 30% or 50% of RNA, roughly 17,000 to 1,000,000 naive CD8 T cells were sequenced. Between the trimmed V and J ends, which lost 5 bases and 7 bases, there was a span of 6 bases. The CDR3 extends over 10 amino acids. Germline values: CDR1 SQVTM, CDR2 ANQGSEA. The table lists this clonotype with a few counts. Each CDR3 protein is one row after TCRdb ran MiXCR on the PCR reads. Here the sample spans some 590,000 distinct CDR3 sequences, 25% being singletons.

The V gene is TRBV29-1, the J gene TRBJ2-1, with D tentatively TRBD2 (5 bases). The receptor's source is a human donor in good health. Some libraries in this study had Jurkat cell RNA spiked in. Specimen: naive CD8+ T cells from blood, with Jurkat cell RNA spiked in. Subset described: FACS-sorted CD8+CD4-CCR7+CD45RA+ naive T cells. CDR3 protein: CSVRLNEQFF. For the CDR3, the DNA is TGCAGCGTTAGACTAAATGAGCAGTTCTTC.